These 32 T cell receptor beta chains came from one sample sequenced in a study of T cells in Graves' hyperthyroidism and ophthalmopathy. Researchers took RNA transcripts and amplified the TCR beta CDR3 regions from them. The primer set for the first-round RT-PCR of the TCR CDR3 was HTBI. TCRdb independently ran MiXCR on the multiplex PCR reads; one entry per CDR3 protein. This sample has 600,000 to 700,000 distinct CDR3 sequences, with about 14% found just once. Specimen: blood. Receptors originate from a woman aged 40 to 50 with Graves' ophthalmopathy.

This clonotype has just a few counts. The chain carries TRBV20-1 and TRBJ2-2; D perhaps matches TRBD2 (5 bases). CDR3 size: 14 residues. Trimming took off 6 bases at V and 4 bases at J, with 15 bases between the two ends. CDR1 DFQATT and CDR2 SNEGSKA come from the germline V gene (reference sequence). CDR3 protein: CSARAGRATGELFF. CDR3 DNA sequence: TGCAGTGCGCGGGCGGGCCGGGCCACCGGGGAGCTGTTTTTT.

With respect to this clonotype: A clone one base away is much larger, so this may be a read error. The chain employs TRBV15 and TRBJ1-2; D remains ambiguous. The CDR3 covers 14 residues. The V gene's germline CDR1 is LNHNV and CDR2 YYDKDF (reference sequence). V gave up 0 bases and J gave up 3 bases, with 8 bases separating them. In DNA, the CDR3 is TGTGCCACCAGCAGAGATCGGGCGGACTATGGCTACACCTTC. It codes for CATSRDRADYGYTF.

In this sample, this clonotype turned up many times. CDR3 sequence (DNA): TGTGCCAGCAGCTTATGGCAGCAAAAAGAGACCCAGTACTTC. This codes for CASSLWQQKETQYF. V usage is TRBV7-2 and J usage is TRBJ2-5; D call uncertain. Trimming removed 2 bases from V and 3 bases from J, with 10 bases in between. This CDR3 region has 14 residues. Per germline, CDR1 SGHTA and CDR2 FQGNSA.

Many counts were recorded for this clonotype. The rearrangement uses TRBV18 and TRBJ1-1, with 9 bases matching TRBD1. Germline-derived CDR1 and CDR2 are KGHSH and LQKENI. J was trimmed by 5 bases and V by 3 bases; bases with no gene match: 4. The CDR3 sequence is 14 residues long. CDR3 DNA sequence: TGTGCCAGCTCACCCACGACAGGGGGAACTGAAGCTTTCTTT. Protein: CASSPTTGGTEAFF.

This clonotype was picked up many times. The chain employs TRBV28 and TRBJ2-7; D possibly corresponds to TRBD1 (6 bases). Germline V gives CDR1 MDHEN, CDR2 SYDVKM. The V and J ends lost 6 bases and 5 bases respectively, with 14 bases between them. The CDR3 runs to 13 residues. The CDR3 nucleotides read TGTGCCAGCAGCCCACAGGGTCCCGACGAGCAGTACTTC. Its protein product is CASSPQGPDEQYF.

A remark on this clonotype: Since a much larger clone is just one base distant, this may be a read error. No conserved phenylalanine or tryptophan is present at the end of the CDR3, so a read error is the likely explanation. The chain is built from TRBV5-1 and TRBJ1-6, with D maybe TRBD1 (5 bases). The CDR3 loop spans 14 amino acids. Germline-derived CDR1 and CDR2 are SGHRS and YFSETQ. Trimming took 5 bases from V and 8 from J, leaving 14 bases between them. The CDR3 DNA is TGCGCCAGCAGTTCGACAGAGGGAGATTCACCCCTCCACTCT. Protein sequence: CASSSTEGDSPLHS.

In this sample, this clonotype turned up many times. This chain connects TRBV29-1 to TRBJ1-2; D is ambiguous. Trimming removed 5 bases from V and 3 bases from J, with 7 bases in between. The germline CDR1 and CDR2 sequences are SQVTM and ANQGSEA. CDR3 length equals 11 residues. In DNA form, the CDR3 reads TGCAGCGTTCACAGCGACTATGGCTACACCTTC. It encodes CSVHSDYGYTF.

In its sample, this clonotype was seen many times. This rearrangement joins TRBV6-5 to TRBJ2-2; possible D gene TRBD1, 8 bases. The CDR3 is 15 residues long. Trimming shortened V by 6 bases and J by 1 base, and 12 bases separated the two germline ends. Germline lookup yields CDR1 MNHEY and CDR2 SVGAGI. The CDR3 nucleotides are TGTGCCAGCAGACAGGGGGGGGGGAACACCGGGGAGCTGTTTTTT. This encodes CASRQGGGNTGELFF.

This clonotype was detected many times. The V call is TRBV15, the J call TRBJ1-1; TRBD1 aligns across 9 bases. The germline CDR1 and CDR2 sequences are LNHNV and YYDKDF (reference sequence). J lost 2 bases, V lost 4 bases, and 11 bases had no gene match. This CDR3 spans 17 amino acids. CDR3 loop: CATSTPGGTGRNTEAFF. In DNA, the CDR3 is TGTGCCACCAGCACCCCAGGGGGGACAGGGAGAAACACTGAAGCTTTCTTT.

Only a few counts were recorded for this clonotype. The genes are TRBV3-1 and TRBJ2-5, with TRBD2 matching 8 bases. The trim removed 4 bases at V and 5 bases at J, leaving 12 bases unmatched. The CDR3 has 16 amino acids. Germline V gives CDR1 LGHDT, CDR2 YNNKEL (reference sequence). Here the CDR3 reads CASSPLWAGGPETQYF. The CDR3 nucleotides read TGTGCCAGCAGCCCATTATGGGCGGGAGGTCCTGAGACCCAGTACTTC.

The sample holds many counts of this clonotype. The gene calls are TRBV10-3 and TRBJ2-7; 7 positions agree with TRBD2. Germline V gives CDR1 ENHRY, CDR2 SYGVKD. This CDR3 comprises 13 residues. V shed 6 bases and J 2 bases; nucleotides not matched to a gene: 4. The CDR3 region is CAISSGTTYEQYF. The CDR3 DNA is TGTGCCATCAGCTCCGGGACTACCTACGAGCAGTACTTC.

This clonotype was found many times. The junction departs from the called germline gene at one end, perhaps through a read error. The V gene is TRBV6-1, the J gene TRBJ2-7; D may be TRBD1 or TRBD2 (6 bases each). Germline loops: CDR1 MNHNS, CDR2 SASEGT. The CDR3 length is 13 residues. CDR3 region: CASSEERGARTDF. CDR3 bases: TGTGCCAGCAGTGAAGAGAGGGGGGCTCGCACGGACTTC.

This clonotype occurred many times. The rearrangement uses TRBV27 and TRBJ2-3; TRBD2 might be the D (6 bases). Germline assignment: CDR1 MNHEY and CDR2 SMNVEV (reference sequence). This CDR3 contains 15 residues. Trimming removed 4 bases from V and 2 bases from J, with 13 bases in between. The CDR3 region is CASSSRDWDTDTQYF. In nucleotides, the CDR3 is TGTGCCAGCAGTTCTAGGGACTGGGACACAGATACGCAGTATTTT.

This clonotype was recorded many times. The rearrangement uses TRBV7-2 and TRBJ1-3, with D perhaps TRBD1 (5 bases). This CDR3 contains 14 residues. V was trimmed by 6 bases and J by 1 base, leaving 10 bases between them. Germline-derived CDR1 and CDR2 are SGHTA and FQGNSA. CDR3 residues: CASSGWGSGNTIYF. The CDR3 coding sequence is TGTGCCAGCAGTGGGTGGGGGTCTGGAAACACCATATATTTT.

This clonotype was counted once. The chain recombines TRBV3-1 with TRBJ2-7; 7 bases agree with TRBD1. The germline gives CDR1 LGHDT, CDR2 YNNKEL (reference sequence). This CDR3 contains 13 residues. Losses at the gene ends were 6 bases for V and 6 bases for J; bases not matched to a gene: 8. CDR3 amino acids: CASSPDRASEQYF. CDR3 DNA: TGTGCCAGCAGTCCAGACAGGGCCTCCGAGCAGTACTTC.

This clonotype has at least ten counts. V gene TRBV28 combines with J gene TRBJ2-2; possible D gene TRBD2, 7 bases. V was trimmed by 3 bases and J by 5 bases, leaving 10 bases between them. The CDR3 runs 14 residues. Germline-derived CDR1 and CDR2 are MDHEN and SYDVKM. DNA for the CDR3: TGTGCCAGCAGTTTCGGGGGGCCGACCGGGGAGCTGTTTTTT. Its translation: CASSFGGPTGELFF.

This clonotype has a count of ten or more. The chain joins TRBV12-3 or TRBV12-4 to TRBJ2-2; D possibly corresponds to TRBD2 (6 bases). The CDR3 consists of 14 residues. Trimming shortened V by 5 bases and J by 6 bases, and 13 bases separated the two germline ends. CDR3 residues: CASSPLAEAGELFF. DNA for the CDR3: TGTGCCAGCAGTCCCTTAGCGGAAGCCGGGGAGCTGTTTTTT.

This clonotype was counted ten times or more. This sequence joins TRBV28 and TRBJ2-5; D not certain. Germline values: CDR1 MDHEN, CDR2 SYDVKM. Trimming shortened V by 3 bases and J by 5 bases, and 4 bases separated the two germline ends. CDR3 length: 11 amino acids. CDR3 bases: TGTGCCAGCAGTTTTTTTGAGACCCAGTACTTC. This gives the protein CASSFFETQYF. Drawing the rest from reference TRBV28 and TRBJ2-5, the complete variable domain is DVKVTQSSRYLVKRTGEKVFLECVQDMDHENMFWYRQDPGLGLRLIYFSYDVKMKEKGDIPEGYSVSREKKERFSLILESASTNQTSMYLCASSFFETQYFGPGTRLLVL.

The chain recombines TRBV7-2 with TRBJ2-7, with 8 bases lining up with TRBD2. The CDR3 consists of 13 residues. V shed 2 bases, J shed 5 bases, and the junction held 2 bases outside the gene matches. Germline assignment: CDR1 SGHTA and CDR2 FQGNSA. The CDR3 is CASSLRTSHEQYF. Written as DNA, the CDR3 is TGTGCCAGCAGCTTAAGGACTAGCCACGAGCAGTACTTC.

The V gene is TRBV28, the J gene TRBJ1-1; D may be TRBD1 (5 bases). CDR3 size: 14 residues. V was shortened by 6 bases and J by 0 bases, with 11 bases between the two germline ends. In germline, CDR1 is MDHEN, CDR2 SYDVKM. This chain's CDR3 is CASSPDIMNTEAFF. CDR3 sequence (DNA): TGTGCCAGCAGCCCGGACATTATGAACACTGAAGCTTTCTTT.

This clonotype was seen only a few times. CDR3 coding DNA: TGTGCCAGCAGTTTAGGGCGGATCTCTGGGGCCAACGTCCTGACTTTC. Its translation is CASSLGRISGANVLTF. The chain employs TRBV28 and TRBJ2-6; unclear D gene. V dropped 2 bases and J dropped 0 bases, with 8 bases sitting between them. From germline, CDR1 is MDHEN and CDR2 SYDVKM. The CDR3 spans 16 residues. The entire variable domain, with the rest obtained from reference TRBV28 and TRBJ2-6, is as follows: DVKVTQSSRYLVKRTGEKVFLECVQDMDHENMFWYRQDPGLGLRLIYFSYDVKMKEKGDIPEGYSVSREKKERFSLILESASTNQTSMYLCASSLGRISGANVLTFGAGSRLTVL.

This clonotype was seen at least ten times. The chain is built from TRBV6-5 and TRBJ1-3, with a possible D match to TRBD1 (6 bases). V lost 4 bases and J 3 bases, leaving 10 bases between the germline ends. From germline, CDR1 is MNHEY and CDR2 SVGAGI. CDR3 size: 14 residues. The CDR3 sequence: CASSSGGFGNTIYF. Written as DNA, the CDR3 is TGTGCCAGCAGTTCGGGGGGCTTTGGAAACACCATATATTTT.

This clonotype was counted a few times. The rearrangement joins TRBV2 to TRBJ1-5, with 10 bases fitting TRBD1. CDR1 is SNHLY, CDR2 FYNNEI, per germline. Trimming cost V 6 bases and J 3 bases; bases outside gene matches: 5. CDR3 length: 15 amino acids. The CDR3 region is CASSAGTGDNQPQHF. CDR3 coding DNA: TGTGCCAGCAGCGCCGGGACAGGGGACAATCAGCCCCAGCATTTT. Full variable domain (missing parts from reference TRBV2 and TRBJ1-5): EPEVTQTPSHQVTQMGQEVILRCVPISNHLYFYWYRQILGQKVEFLVSFYNNEISEKSEIFDDQFSVERPDGSNFTLKIRSTKLEDSAMYFCASSAGTGDNQPQHFGDGTRLSIL.

The table lists this clonotype with many counts. The V call is TRBV20-1, the J call TRBJ2-1; D possibly corresponds to TRBD2 (6 bases). Between the trimmed V and J ends, which lost 1 base and 8 bases, there was a span of 15 bases. Germline-derived CDR1 and CDR2 are DFQATT and SNEGSKA (reference sequence). The CDR3 runs to 14 residues. The CDR3 sequence is CSARGPGGWDEQFF. CDR3 nucleotides: TGCAGTGCTAGAGGCCCTGGGGGGTGGGATGAGCAGTTCTTC.

This clonotype was counted many times. The V call is TRBV6-5, the J call TRBJ2-7, with D possibly matching TRBD2 (5 bases). CDR3 length: 14 residues. The germline V gene has CDR1 MNHEY and CDR2 SVGAGI. V lost 2 bases and J lost 3, with 11 bases in between. The CDR3 protein is CASSYLGEDYEQYF. In DNA form, the CDR3 reads TGTGCCAGCAGTTACCTGGGAGAGGACTACGAGCAGTACTTC.

J is TRBJ1-6 and V is TRBV29-1; no clear D. Germline CDR1 SQVTM, CDR2 ANQGSEA. The germline V and J ends were trimmed by 5 bases and 8 bases, with 13 bases remaining between them. This CDR3 is 13 amino acids long. The CDR3, as DNA: TGCAGCGTTCAGGAGGGATTGGATTCACCCCTCCACTTT. As protein: CSVQEGLDSPLHF.

The rearrangement links TRBV29-1 to TRBJ2-2; D might be TRBD1 (6 bases). The CDR3 is made up of 12 amino acids. CDR1 and CDR2 (germline): SQVTM, ANQGSEA. The germline V and J ends were trimmed by 6 bases and 5 bases, with 10 bases remaining between them. The CDR3 sequence is CSVGTNTGELFF. In nucleotides, the CDR3 is TGCAGCGTAGGGACAAATACCGGGGAGCTGTTTTTT.

This clonotype has only a few counts. The rearrangement links TRBV20-1 to TRBJ1-5; no reliable D call. The CDR3 is made up of 12 amino acids. The germline gives CDR1 DFQATT, CDR2 SNEGSKA (reference sequence). Trimming shortened V by 5 bases and J by 4 bases, and 9 bases separated the two germline ends. CDR3 sequence reads: CSAYRPNQPQHF. CDR3 coding DNA: TGCAGTGCTTATCGACCGAATCAGCCCCAGCATTTT.

In this sample, this clonotype turned up many times. The J gene is TRBJ1-5, the V gene TRBV9; D remains ambiguous. Germline-derived CDR1 and CDR2 are SGDLS and YYNGEE. The CDR3 consists of 15 residues. The germline V and J ends were trimmed by 4 bases and 6 bases, with 17 bases remaining between them. This CDR3 reads CASSPGTGNGQPQHF. CDR3 in DNA: TGTGCCAGCAGCCCTGGCACGGGGAACGGTCAGCCCCAGCATTTT.

The chain has TRBV5-1 and TRBJ2-2; D not certain. The CDR3 has 14 amino acids. V was cut by 5 bases and J by 1 base, with 9 bases left in between. Germline CDR1 and CDR2: SGHRS and YFSETQ. This CDR3 is CASSIQENTGELFF. The CDR3 nucleotides are TGCGCCAGCAGTATCCAGGAGAACACCGGGGAGCTGTTTTTT.

This clonotype was detected many times. The V and J genes are TRBV6-1 and TRBJ2-5; 15 nucleotides line up with TRBD2. This CDR3 contains 16 residues. Looked up from germline, CDR1 is MNHNS and CDR2 is SASEGT. Trimming at V came to 3 bases and at J to 4 bases, leaving 3 bases not matched to a gene. This CDR3 is CASSDGLAGGGETQYF. CDR3 bases: TGTGCCAGCAGTGACGGACTAGCGGGAGGGGGAGAGACCCAGTACTTC.

Many counts were recorded for this clonotype. The gene calls are TRBV28 and TRBJ1-5; tentative D call: TRBD1 (5 bases). There are 14 residues in the CDR3. V dropped 8 bases and J dropped 2 bases, with 13 bases sitting between them. The V gene's germline CDR1 is MDHEN and CDR2 SYDVKM. The CDR3, as DNA: TGTGCCAGCGCCCAGGGTGAGGGCAATCAGCCCCAGCATTTT. Translating gives CASAQGEGNQPQHF.